Below, 20 T cell receptor beta chains from the same sample are listed, as sequenced in a study of regulatory T cells in long-lasting Graves disease. Arm-PCR of CDR3 regions and iRepertoire HTBI primers were used to build TCR beta libraries. TCRdb used MiXCR to reprocess the multiplex PCR reads, holding one entry per CDR3 protein. This table holds about 460,000 distinct CDR3 sequences, 14% found once. Time point reported: newly diagnosed GD, antithyroid drugs for less than 3 months. RNA from PBMCs was the source of the TCR library. This same sample was also part of a study on T cells in Graves' hyperthyroidism and ophthalmopathy.

The source was peripheral blood mononuclear cells (PBMCs), collected at new diagnosis, from a patient treated with antithyroid drugs. These receptors originate from a woman aged 45-65 years with Graves disease.

This clonotype was observed at least ten times. This chain links TRBV7-8 with TRBJ2-2, with a tentative D call TRBD2 (6 bases). The germline V and J ends were trimmed by 5 bases and 5 bases, with 15 bases remaining between them. The CDR3 contains 15 residues. CDR1 and CDR2 (germline): SGHVS, FQNEAQ. CDR3 coding DNA: TGTGCCAGCAGCCGACGGAGGGTTTCGACCGGGGAGCTGTTTTTT. Encoded protein: CASSRRRVSTGELFF.

Regarding this clonotype: Possible read error: a much larger clone is one base away. The chain has TRBV5-1 and TRBJ2-4, with TRBD1 matching 8 bases. Germline CDR1 reads SGHRS; CDR2 reads YFSETQ. The CDR3 is 16 residues long. CDR3 sequence (DNA): TGCACCAGCAGCTCCCTGGACAGGGCTAGGAGGAACATTCAGTACTTC. Translating gives CTSSSLDRARRNIQYF.

This clonotype has a count of ten or more. V is TRBV9 and J is TRBJ2-1; TRBD2 matches at 10 bases. The germline gives CDR1 SGDLS, CDR2 YYNGEE. CDR3 length: 14 residues. Trimming took 4 bases from V and 7 from J; bases not matched to a gene: 5. The CDR3 here is CASSHPSGRNEQFF. The CDR3 nucleotides are TGTGCCAGCAGCCACCCTAGCGGGAGAAATGAGCAGTTCTTC.

Turning to this clonotype: Being one base from a much bigger clone, this may be a read error. The V and J genes are TRBV7-9 and TRBJ2-1, with 13 bases matching TRBD2. Germline assignment: CDR1 SEHNR and CDR2 FQNEAQ (reference sequence). CDR3 length: 17 residues. The DNA of the CDR3 is TGTGCCAGCAGCCCAAGGACTAGCGGGAGTCCCTACAGTGAGCAGTTCTTC. It specifies CASSPRTSGSPYSEQFF.

V and J are TRBV4-1 and TRBJ2-7, with D perhaps TRBD2 (7 bases). This CDR3 contains 17 residues. Germline assignment: CDR1 MGHRA and CDR2 YSYEKL. The V and J ends lost 0 bases and 9 bases respectively, with 24 bases between them. For the CDR3, the DNA is TGCGCCAGCAGCCAAGATAATGCCCGGGGGGCCGCTAACGCGCAGTACTTC. This codes for CASSQDNARGAANAQYF.

The chain combines TRBV6-2 or TRBV6-3 with TRBJ2-7; D gene uncertain. The CDR3 runs 14 residues. Per germline, CDR1 MNHEY and CDR2 SVGEGT. With 6 bases removed from V and 5 bases from J, the gap between germline ends came to 17 bases. In DNA form, the CDR3 reads TGTGCCAGCAGATCCCGAGGACCGCCCGACGAGCAGTACTTC. Translation gives CASRSRGPPDEQYF.

The chain couples TRBV20-1 to TRBJ2-3; D may be TRBD1 or TRBD2 (5 bases each). The length of the CDR3 is 15 residues. Trimming removed 6 bases from V and 2 bases from J, with 18 bases in between. CDR1 and CDR2 from the germline V gene are DFQATT and SNEGSKA (reference sequence). The CDR3 loop is CSASARDGPTDTQYF. The CDR3 DNA follows: TGCAGTGCCTCCGCTCGGGACGGCCCCACAGATACGCAGTATTTT.

This clonotype was counted ten times or more. This chain uses TRBV28 with TRBJ2-5, with a weak D call TRBD1 (5 bases). This CDR3 is 12 amino acids long. Per the germline V gene, CDR1 is MDHEN and CDR2 is SYDVKM. The germline V and J ends were trimmed by 11 bases and 5 bases, with 15 bases remaining between them. Here the CDR3 reads CAATDSSETQYF. CDR3 DNA: TGTGCCGCCACCGACAGTTCGGAGACCCAGTACTTC.

The chain recombines TRBV5-1 with TRBJ1-1; D not certain. Trimming shortened V by 1 base and J by 1 base, and 17 bases separated the two germline ends. The germline V gene encodes CDR1 SGHRS and CDR2 YFSETQ. The CDR3 loop spans 17 amino acids. The CDR3 loop is CASSLPSRGLPNTEAFF. DNA for the CDR3: TGCGCCAGCAGCTTGCCCAGCCGGGGTCTTCCGAACACTGAAGCTTTCTTT. Full variable domain (remainder filled in from reference TRBV5-1 and TRBJ1-1): KAGVTQTPRYLIKTRGQQVTLSCSPISGHRSVSWYQQTPGQGLQFLFEYFSETQRNKGNFPGRFSGRQFSNSRSEMNVSTLELGDSALYLCASSLPSRGLPNTEAFFGQGTRLTVV.

This clonotype was found many times. The chain uses TRBV2 and TRBJ1-2; tentatively, D is TRBD1 (5 bases). V shed 8 bases and J shed 7 bases, with 20 bases lying between them. CDR3 length equals 14 residues. The germline gives CDR1 SNHLY, CDR2 FYNNEI. The CDR3 DNA sequence: TGTGCCAGCGGAGCGGACAACGTCTTCTTTGGCTACACCTTC. Its protein product is CASGADNVFFGYTF.

This clonotype was seen at least ten times. The CDR3 bases are TGTGCCATCAGAGTCGAGGGACTAGTATCCAATGAGCAGTTCTTC. Protein: CAIRVEGLVSNEQFF. The rearrangement links TRBV10-3 to TRBJ2-1; 8 nucleotides match TRBD2. The CDR3 is 15 amino acids. Trimming cost V 6 bases and J 6 bases; bases outside gene matches: 10. The V gene's germline CDR1 is ENHRY and CDR2 SYGVKD.

J is TRBJ2-4 and V is TRBV6-2 or TRBV6-3, with D tentatively TRBD2 (5 bases). Germline CDR1 is MNHEY and CDR2 is SVGEGT. V gave up 6 bases and J gave up 9 bases, with 18 bases separating them. The CDR3 consists of 14 residues. CDR3: CASRGATDGSIQYF. The CDR3 coding sequence is TGTGCCAGCAGAGGCGCCACTGATGGGAGCATTCAGTACTTC.

This chain joins TRBV6-1 and TRBJ2-6; 12 bases line up with TRBD2. This CDR3 comprises 18 residues. With 7 bases clipped from V and 2 bases from J, the junction kept 9 bases outside the gene matches. Germline CDR1 and CDR2: MNHNS and SASEGT. For the CDR3, the DNA is TGTGCCAGCATACAACTAGCGGGAGGCCCCCCTGGGGCCAACGTCCTGACTTTC. This codes for CASIQLAGGPPGANVLTF.

This clonotype was counted ten times or more. The chain joins TRBV3-1 to TRBJ2-3, with TRBD2 matching 10 bases. The CDR3 consists of 19 residues. The V gene end was trimmed by 1 base and the J gene end by 2 bases; junction bases not matched to a gene: 12. Germline lookup yields CDR1 LGHDT and CDR2 YNNKEL (reference sequence). CDR3 sequence: CASSQGSGIAGGLTDTQYF. The CDR3 DNA follows: TGTGCCAGCAGCCAAGGAAGTGGAATAGCGGGAGGCCTCACAGATACGCAGTATTTT.

With regard to this clonotype: This likely traces to a read error, being one base from a far larger clone. The genes are TRBV12-3 or TRBV12-4 and TRBJ2-5, with TRBD2 as a possible D gene (7 bases). This CDR3 is built from 15 residues. Trimming stripped 2 bases from V and 1 base from J, with 11 bases between. The CDR3 sequence: CASSLRGGTQETQYF. CDR3 bases: TGTGCCAGCAGTTTAAGGGGGGGGACCCAAGAGACCCAGTACTTC.

Comments on this clonotype: A read error may be the cause here, since a much bigger clone is one base away. The V gene is TRBV10-3, the J gene TRBJ2-7; the D gene could be TRBD1 or TRBD2 (6 bases each). In germline, CDR1 is ENHRY, CDR2 SYGVKD. The CDR3 is made up of 15 amino acids. V was pared by 0 bases and J by 7 bases, with 16 bases between. CDR3 residues: CAISESDRRGNEQYF. DNA for the CDR3: TGTGCCATCAGTGAGTCAGATCGGAGGGGGAATGAGCAGTACTTC.

This clonotype was recorded at least ten times. The rearrangement links TRBV28 to TRBJ2-1; D uncertain. The CDR3 sequence is 17 residues long. Germline CDR1 reads MDHEN; CDR2 reads SYDVKM. V dropped 2 bases and J dropped 5 bases, with 19 bases sitting between them. The CDR3 DNA sequence: TGTGCCAGCAGTTTAAGTGAACCACCACGCCTTGACAATGAGCAGTTCTTC. Translating gives CASSLSEPPRLDNEQFF.

The chain uses TRBV18 and TRBJ1-1, with D unresolved. Germline values: CDR1 KGHSH, CDR2 LQKENI. The CDR3 extends over 13 amino acids. The V end lost 0 bases, the J end lost 4 bases, and 6 bases lay between the germline ends. CDR3 nucleotide sequence: TGTGCCAGCTCACCACCCCAGAGCACTGAAGCTTTCTTT. Translation: CASSPPQSTEAFF.

The chain links TRBV5-1 to TRBJ2-2; D may be TRBD2 (5 bases). V lost 1 base to trimming and J lost 4 bases, with 20 bases between them. Germline V gene sequence: CDR1 SGHRS, CDR2 YFSETQ. The CDR3 spans 18 residues. CDR3 nucleotides: TGCGCCAGCAGCTTGCTACTGACTCGGGGAGCCCCCACCGGGGAGCTGTTTTTT. Translated: CASSLLLTRGAPTGELFF.

At least ten counts were recorded for this clonotype. The chain combines TRBV10-3 with TRBJ2-7; D might be TRBD2 (5 bases). Trimming removed 8 bases from V and 6 bases from J, with 11 bases in between. Looked up from germline, CDR1 is ENHRY and CDR2 is SYGVKD. This CDR3 contains 11 residues. CDR3 protein: CAIGLAAEQYF. The CDR3 DNA is TGTGCCATCGGGCTAGCAGCCGAGCAGTACTTC.